This T cell receptor (beta chain) came from a study of cytomegalovirus exposure and HLA in healthy donors. The study, taken as a whole, reports: CMV serostatus was the only immune exposure information that was available.

A multiplex PCR was run with 60 Vbeta primers and 13 Jbeta primers. Original methodology: Later, 65 million to 90 million unique TCR beta chains were counted in an analysis, and about 10 million of them were shared. TCRdb's table, derived via immunoSEQ multiplex PCR, lists solely in-frame clones and lacks some. V, J and clone size are taken as reported in that table, and D and trimming were inferred from the DNA itself. Of around 120,000 clones listed, about three quarters are singletons. Trimming stripped 7 bases from V and 3 bases from J, with 13 bases between. The CDR3 length is 13 residues. CDR1 is SGHRS, CDR2 YFSETQ, per germline. For this clone: Its antigen is unknown.

The V gene is TRBV5-1, the J gene TRBJ1-1; maybe TRBD1 (5 bases). The source of this sequence is a human donor in good health. Sequencing input: PBMCs. The CDR3 DNA sequence: TGCGCCAGCGGGACGGGAGTAGACACTGAAGCTTTCTTT. It translates to CASGTGVDTEAFF.